Reported below is one T cell receptor beta chain. Antigen unknown. The TCR beta CDR3 regions underwent amplification from RNA transcripts. After a first-round RT-PCR with HTBI primers, a second-round multiplex PCR was run. TCRdb analysed the multiplex PCR reads with MiXCR anew, one entry per CDR3 protein. The data hold more than 1,000,000 distinct CDR3 sequences, with about two fifths observed a single time. This record belongs to a study of Graves' ophthalmopathy and Graves' hyperthyroidism. General study findings and limits: Most thyroid clonotypes expanded beyond 0.001 frequency were also found in blood.

Germline V CDR1 and CDR2: SGHTA, FQGNSA. Trimming removed 5 bases from V and 4 bases from J, with 11 bases in between. The CDR3 sequence is 13 residues long. The V call is TRBV7-2, the J call TRBJ1-2; a weak D match, TRBD1 (6 bases). This TCR was recovered from an adult man with Graves' hyperthyroidism. The sample consisted of peripheral blood or thyroid tissue (not recorded which). As DNA, the CDR3 is TGTGCCAGCAGCAAGGGGGGCGGCTATGGCTACACCTTC. Translated, it gives CASSKGGGYGYTF.